These 22 T cell receptor beta chains were sequenced from one sample in a study of OX40 agonist ivuxolimab in advanced cancers. TCRdb's table, derived via immunoSEQ multiplex PCR, lists solely in-frame clones and lacks some. The repertoire has 30,000 to 45,000 clones, 82% of them found once; the top ten carry 1.8%. The sequencing used CD4+ or CD8+ T cells sorted from blood, collected in a trial of the OX40 agonist ivuxolimab. The receptors shown here come from an adult with an advanced solid tumor such as melanoma, head and neck, liver or kidney cancer.

For the CDR3, the DNA is TGCGCCAGCAGCCAAGGAGTAATAGCGGGGGGGCAGTGGTACTTC. Protein: CASSQGVIAGGQWYF. The V and J genes are TRBV4-3 and TRBJ2-4; 11 bases match TRBD2. Germline CDR1 is LGHNA and CDR2 is YSLEER. This CDR3 spans 15 amino acids. V shed 1 base and J 15 bases; nucleotides not matched to a gene: 11.

The genes are TRBV13 and TRBJ1-1; D might be TRBD1 (5 bases). CDR1 and CDR2 (germline): PRHDT, FYEKMQ (reference sequence). The ends were cut back, 4 bases at V and 5 bases at J, with 11 bases in the middle. The CDR3 is 13 amino acids. The CDR3 protein is CASSSGGRTEAFF. CDR3 sequence (DNA): TGTGCCAGCAGCTCCGGGGGGAGGACTGAAGCTTTCTTT.

This chain joins TRBV11-2 and TRBJ1-2; D is perhaps TRBD1 (6 bases). V shed 5 bases and J shed 9 bases, with 13 bases lying between them. CDR1 SGHAT and CDR2 FQNNGV come from the germline V gene. The CDR3 runs 12 residues. For the CDR3, the DNA is TGTGCCAGCAGCACCGGGGGGCCGCGCTACACCTTC. Protein sequence: CASSTGGPRYTF.

The table lists this clone with a count of one. V is TRBV5-8 and J is TRBJ2-7, with 10 bases matching TRBD1. Trimming at V came to 8 bases and at J to 3 bases, leaving 5 bases not matched to a gene. This CDR3 is built from 13 residues. The germline gives CDR1 SGHTS, CDR2 YDEGEE. The CDR3 loop reads CASTRTGGYEQYF. CDR3 sequence (DNA): TGTGCCAGTACGAGGACAGGGGGCTACGAGCAGTACTTC.

The rearrangement joins TRBV6-5 to TRBJ2-7, with TRBD2 matching over 9 bases. The junction had 10 bases not matched to a gene; V was cut back by 6 bases and J by 4 bases. The germline V gene has CDR1 MNHEY and CDR2 SVGAGI. The CDR3 is made up of 15 amino acids. CDR3 sequence reads: CASSFLAGRLYEQYF. The DNA of the CDR3 is TGTGCCAGCAGCTTTCTAGCGGGGAGATTGTACGAGCAGTACTTC.

V is TRBV5-1 and J is TRBJ2-7; 8 nucleotides align to TRBD2. This CDR3 contains 16 residues. The V and J ends lost 6 bases and 0 bases, in that order; junction bases with no gene match: 11. Germline CDR1 is SGHRS and CDR2 is YFSETQ. CDR3 loop: CASKLTAGESSYEQYF. The CDR3 DNA reads as TGCGCCAGCAAGCTGACAGCGGGGGAAAGCTCCTACGAGCAGTACTTC.

DNA of the CDR3: TGTGCCAGCAGCCCAAGCTCGGGCGGTGAGCAGTTCTTC. Its translation: CASSPSSGGEQFF. The J gene is TRBJ2-1, the V gene TRBV11-2; the D is unclear. Trimming took 5 bases from V and 9 from J, leaving 14 bases between them. Looked up from germline, CDR1 is SGHAT and CDR2 is FQNNGV. This CDR3 has 13 residues.

This clone appeared once. The chain is built from TRBV13 and TRBJ2-7; TRBD1 or TRBD2 may be the D gene (5 bases each). Trimming took off 6 bases at V and 3 bases at J, with 15 bases between the two ends. Germline CDR1 reads PRHDT; CDR2 reads FYEKMQ (reference sequence). CDR3 length: 14 residues. This CDR3 reads CASSSSLRGYEQYF. The DNA of the CDR3 is TGTGCCAGCAGTAGTTCCCTGAGGGGCTACGAGCAGTACTTC.

This clone was seen only once. The chain links TRBV19 to TRBJ2-6; possibly TRBD1 for D (5 bases). The CDR3 is made up of 19 amino acids. Looked up from germline, CDR1 is LNHDA and CDR2 is SQIVND (reference sequence). The V and J ends lost 0 bases and 2 bases respectively, with 17 bases between them. The DNA for the CDR3 is TGTGCCAGTAGTATAGATCGGTTAGGCAGGGCAGCTGGGGCCAACGTCCTGACTTTC. This translates into CASSIDRLGRAAGANVLTF.

This clone was observed a handful of times. This chain uses TRBV5-4 with TRBJ1-3, with TRBD1 identical over 7 bases. Germline V gene lookup returns CDR1 SGHNT and CDR2 YYREEE (reference sequence). The CDR3 contains 15 residues. V was pared by 7 bases and J by 1 base, with 8 bases of the junction left unmatched. CDR3 sequence: CASGEGAISGNTIYF. Here the CDR3 DNA reads TGTGCCAGCGGGGAGGGGGCGATTTCTGGAAACACCATATATTTT.

In its sample, this clone was seen a few times. The genes are TRBV5-5 and TRBJ1-1; TRBD1 aligns across 7 bases. The V gene's germline CDR1 is SGHKS and CDR2 YYEKEE (reference sequence). This CDR3 contains 13 residues. V shed 0 bases and J 8 bases; nucleotides not matched to a gene: 4. The CDR3 DNA reads as TGTGCCAGCAGCTTGGTTCAGGGGGTAGAAGCTTTCTTT. Its translation: CASSLVQGVEAFF.

This clone showed up just a few times. The chain couples TRBV10-3 to TRBJ2-7; a weak D match, TRBD1 (6 bases). CDR1 is ENHRY and CDR2 is SYGVKD in the germline V gene. Trimming pared 4 bases from V and 5 bases from J, leaving 15 bases between. The CDR3 spans 14 residues. The CDR3 sequence is CAISGYRDLNEQYF. CDR3 nucleotides: TGTGCCATCAGTGGATACAGGGATCTGAACGAGCAGTACTTC.

The chain combines TRBV18 with TRBJ1-2, with TRBD1 matching over 7 bases. From germline, CDR1 is KGHSH and CDR2 LQKENI. CDR3 size: 14 residues. V lost 2 bases to trimming and J lost 7 bases; unmatched junction nucleotides: 7. The CDR3 coding sequence is TGTGCCAGCTCACCAATCGAGGGGGCGCTTGGCTACACCTTC. Residues: CASSPIEGALGYTF. Full variable domain (outside the CDR3, taken from reference TRBV18 and TRBJ1-2): NAGVMQNPRHLVRRRGQEARLRCSPMKGHSHVYWYRQLPEEGLKFMVYLQKENIIDESGMPKERFSAEFPKEGPSILRIQQVVRGDSAAYFCASSPIEGALGYTFGSGTRLTVV.

The V gene is TRBV5-4, the J gene TRBJ2-6; weak D call: TRBD1 (6 bases). Deletions cut 3 bases from V and 0 bases from J, with 7 bases between. The germline CDR1 and CDR2 sequences are SGHNT and YYREEE (reference sequence). This CDR3 contains 15 residues. This chain's CDR3 is CASSWDTSGANVLTF. The CDR3, as DNA: TGTGCCAGCAGCTGGGACACCTCTGGGGCCAACGTCCTGACTTTC.

The sample holds one count of this clone. The J gene is TRBJ1-2, the V gene TRBV20-1; the D is unclear. The CDR3 loop spans 11 amino acids. Deletions cut 5 bases from V and 5 bases from J, with 9 bases between. Germline loops: CDR1 DFQATT, CDR2 SNEGSKA (reference sequence). This CDR3 is CSAWVRYGYTF. The CDR3 region has the DNA TGCAGTGCTTGGGTGCGATATGGCTACACCTTC.

The V and J genes are TRBV6-5 and TRBJ2-3; D is uncertain. The length of the CDR3 is 13 residues. The V end lost 6 bases, the J end lost 2 bases, and 9 bases lay between the germline ends. From germline, CDR1 is MNHEY and CDR2 SVGAGI. The CDR3 protein is CASRAQATDTQYF. The CDR3 bases are TGTGCCAGCAGGGCCCAAGCCACAGATACGCAGTATTTT.

A single count supports this clone. The chain uses TRBV6-1 and TRBJ1-2; the D gene is possibly TRBD1 (5 bases). The germline gives CDR1 MNHNS, CDR2 SASEGT. The V end lost 6 bases, the J end lost 1 base, and 12 bases lay between the germline ends. CDR3 length: 14 amino acids. CDR3: CASSGTELNYGYTF. The CDR3 DNA follows: TGTGCCAGCAGCGGGACGGAACTTAACTATGGCTACACCTTC.

The chain uses TRBV11-3 and TRBJ1-2, with 7 bases that match TRBD1. Germline values: CDR1 SGHNT, CDR2 YENEEA. The V gene end was trimmed by 2 bases and the J gene end by 6 bases; junction bases not matched to a gene: 9. CDR3 size: 15 residues. CDR3 in DNA: TGTGCCAGCAGCTTAACGGTAAAGGGGGCTCATGGCTACACCTTC. It specifies CASSLTVKGAHGYTF.

The chain is built from TRBV27 and TRBJ2-1, with TRBD2 identical over 7 bases. Trimming cost V 4 bases and J 4 bases; bases outside gene matches: 7. CDR1 is MNHEY, CDR2 SMNVEV, per germline (reference sequence). The length of the CDR3 is 15 residues. The CDR3 here is CASSSLAAVYNEQFF. The CDR3 bases are TGTGCCAGCAGTTCCCTAGCGGCGGTTTACAATGAGCAGTTCTTC.

Worth noting for this clone: One end of the junction fails to match germline, which may point to a read error. V usage is TRBV7-7 and J usage is TRBJ2-1; D is unresolved. CDR1 and CDR2 (germline): SSHAT, FNYEAQ (reference sequence). CDR3 length equals 16 residues. CDR3 nucleotides: TGTGCTAGCAGCTTATCCGTGCACGCAACTGTCGATGAGCAGTTCTTC. Translated: CASSLSVHATVDEQFF.

The chain carries TRBV6-6 and TRBJ2-7; possible D gene TRBD1, 6 bases. The V and J ends lost 8 bases and 9 bases respectively, with 14 bases between them. CDR3 length: 11 residues. Per the germline V gene, CDR1 is MNHNY and CDR2 is SVGAGI (reference sequence). The CDR3 bases are TGTGCCAGCGGGCAGGGGTTCCGGCAGTACTTC. Its translation: CASGQGFRQYF.

The chain couples TRBV7-2 to TRBJ2-5; 12 bases fit TRBD2. Germline V lookup: CDR1 SGHTA, CDR2 FQGNSA. The CDR3 has 14 amino acids. The J segment lost 5 bases and the V segment lost 8 bases, leaving 6 bases of the junction unmatched. The CDR3 spells CASCLAGGLETQYF. In nucleotides, the CDR3 is TGTGCCAGCTGTCTAGCGGGGGGGCTGGAGACCCAGTACTTC. Drawing the rest from reference TRBV7-2 and TRBJ2-5, the complete variable domain is GAGVSQSPSNKVTEKGKDVELRCDPISGHTALYWYRQSLGQGLEFLIYFQGNSAPDKSGLPSDRFSAERTGGSVSTLTIQRTQQEDSAVYLCASCLAGGLETQYFGPGTRLLVL.